The rows below give T cell receptor beta chains drawn from one sample of a study of identical twins. TCRdb re-called the 5' RACE reads with MiXCR, one entry per CDR3 protein. The sample has about 530,000 distinct CDR3 sequences, under 25% seen once. The same sample was also studied in work on yellow fever vaccine responses in identical twins.

Sequenced sample: CD4+ T cells sorted from blood. Receptors originate from a woman under 30 in good health. CDR3s include the opening cysteine and the closing phenylalanine or tryptophan. Each record gives: J gene, V gene, CDR3 length, D gene, clone size, CDR3 DNA, CDR3 protein. A D gene is named only where the DNA matches it firmly. Expanded clones are given a class, and other clones once, few, many or no size at all.

J: TRBJ2-3
V: TRBV12-3/TRBV12-4
length: 11
D: NA
size: few
DNA: TGTGCCAGCGCAAGGGCAGATACGCAGTATTTT
CDR3: CASARADTQYF

J: TRBJ1-2
V: TRBV12-3/TRBV12-4
length: 13
D: TRBD1
size: few
DNA: TGTGCCAGCACTTTCGGACAGGCCTATGGCTACACCTTC
CDR3: CASTFGQAYGYTF

J: TRBJ2-7
V: TRBV18
length: 11
D: NA
size: NA
DNA: TGTGCCAGCTCACCTGGCGCAGACCAGTACTTC
CDR3: CASSPGADQYF

J: TRBJ2-3
V: TRBV5-5
length: 15
D: TRBD1
size: few
DNA: TGTGCCAGCAGCTCGAGGGGGCGCGACACAGATACGCAGTATTTT
CDR3: CASSSRGRDTDTQYF

J: TRBJ1-5
V: TRBV12-3/TRBV12-4
length: 16
D: NA
size: few
DNA: TGTGCCAGCAGTTTCAGGGCCGCCTCTAGCAATCAGCCCCAGCATTTT
CDR3: CASSFRAASSNQPQHF

J: TRBJ2-1
V: TRBV12-3/TRBV12-4
length: 16
D: TRBD2
size: NA
DNA: TGTGCCAGCAAAGAGCGGGAGCGGCCCTTTTACAATGAGCAGTTCTTC
CDR3: CASKERERPFYNEQFF

J: TRBJ2-2
V: TRBV9
length: 16
D: NA
size: NA
DNA: TGTGCCAGCAGCGCCGATGCCAGGGATAACACCGGGGAGCTGTTTTTT
CDR3: CASSADARDNTGELFF

J: TRBJ2-3
V: TRBV2
length: 12
D: NA
size: few
DNA: TGTGCCAGCACCCAGGGGACAGATACGCAGTATTTT
CDR3: CASTQGTDTQYF

J: TRBJ2-3
V: TRBV20-1
length: 11
D: NA
size: NA
DNA: TGCAGTGCTTACACCCTCGATACGCAGTATTTT
CDR3: CSAYTLDTQYF

J: TRBJ1-6
V: TRBV27
length: 17
D: TRBD1
size: NA
DNA: TGTGCCAGCAGTTACCGGGACAGGGGAATATATAATTCACCCCTCCACTTT
CDR3: CASSYRDRGIYNSPLHF

J: TRBJ2-7
V: TRBV20-1
length: 15
D: TRBD2
size: NA
DNA: TGCAGTGCTAGAACCGGGACTAGCGGGAGTAGCGAGCAGTACTTC
CDR3: CSARTGTSGSSEQYF

J: TRBJ1-1
V: TRBV12-3/TRBV12-4
length: 15
D: NA
size: NA
DNA: TGTGCCAGCAGTTTAGCGACGGGCCTCGCCACTGAAGCTTTCTTT
CDR3: CASSLATGLATEAFF

J: TRBJ2-5
V: TRBV3-1
length: 15
D: TRBD1
size: NA
DNA: TGTGCCAGCAGCCCGTCCGGGACAGGGGTTGGGACCCAGTACTTC
CDR3: CASSPSGTGVGTQYF

J: TRBJ2-3
V: TRBV10-3
length: 15
D: TRBD1
size: few
DNA: TGTGCCATCAGTGAGTCTGCGCAGGGGGCTGGTACGCAGTATTTT
CDR3: CAISESAQGAGTQYF

J: TRBJ2-2
V: TRBV2
length: 12
D: TRBD1
size: few
DNA: TGTGCCAGCAGAGACGACAGGGTTCAACTGTTTTTT
CDR3: CASRDDRVQLFF

J: TRBJ2-1
V: TRBV6-2/TRBV6-3
length: 15
D: TRBD1
size: NA
DNA: TGTGCCAGCAGGATCCGGGACAGGGGATACAATGAGCAGTTCTTC
CDR3: CASRIRDRGYNEQFF

J: TRBJ2-1
V: TRBV10-3
length: 11
D: NA
size: NA
DNA: TGTGCCATCAGCAGGGGGGGTGAGCAGTTCTTC
CDR3: CAISRGGEQFF